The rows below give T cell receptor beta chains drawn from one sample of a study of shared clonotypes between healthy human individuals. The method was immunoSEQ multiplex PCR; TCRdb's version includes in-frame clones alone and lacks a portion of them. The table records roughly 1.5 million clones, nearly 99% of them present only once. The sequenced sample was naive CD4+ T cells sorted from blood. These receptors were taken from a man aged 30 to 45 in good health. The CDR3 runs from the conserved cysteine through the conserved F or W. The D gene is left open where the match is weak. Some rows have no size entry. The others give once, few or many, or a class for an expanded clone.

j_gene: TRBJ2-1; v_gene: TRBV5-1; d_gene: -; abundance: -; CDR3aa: CASSLGAGNEQFF; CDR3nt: TGCGCCAGCAGCCTCGGGGCGGGCAATGAGCAGTTCTTC
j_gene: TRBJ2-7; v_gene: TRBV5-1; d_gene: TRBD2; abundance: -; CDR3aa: CASSLSGSASYEQYF; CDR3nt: TGCGCCAGCAGTCTTAGCGGGAGCGCATCCTACGAGCAGTACTTC
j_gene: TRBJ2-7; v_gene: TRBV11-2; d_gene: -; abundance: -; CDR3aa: CASSLLEGWEEVSYEQYF; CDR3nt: TGTGCCAGCAGCTTATTGGAGGGTTGGGAAGAGGTTTCCTACGAGCAGTACTTC
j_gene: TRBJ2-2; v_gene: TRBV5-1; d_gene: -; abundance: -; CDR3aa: CASSFADTHTGELFF; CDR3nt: TGCGCCAGCAGCTTTGCCGACACCCACACCGGGGAGCTGTTTTTT
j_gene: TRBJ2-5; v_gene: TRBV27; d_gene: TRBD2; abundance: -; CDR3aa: CASSAFRLAGDLETQYF; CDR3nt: TGTGCCAGCAGTGCCTTTCGACTAGCGGGAGATTTAGAGACCCAGTACTTC
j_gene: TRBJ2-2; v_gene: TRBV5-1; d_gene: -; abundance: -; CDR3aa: CASSFSGELFF; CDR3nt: TGCGCCAGCAGCTTTTCCGGGGAGCTGTTTTTT
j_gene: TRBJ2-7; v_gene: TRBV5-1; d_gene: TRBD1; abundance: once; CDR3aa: CASSYLRTGGEQYF; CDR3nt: TGCGCCAGCAGCTACCTCCGGACAGGGGGAGAGCAGTACTTC
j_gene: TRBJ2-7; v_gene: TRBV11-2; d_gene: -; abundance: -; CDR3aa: CASSLSGATGGYGQYF; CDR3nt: TGTGCCAGCAGCCTCTCCGGGGCAACCGGGGGCTACGGGCAGTACTTC
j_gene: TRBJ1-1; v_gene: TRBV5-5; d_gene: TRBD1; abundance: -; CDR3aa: CASSPLAGTGNTEAFF; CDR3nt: TGTGCCAGCAGCCCTTTGGCCGGGACAGGGAACACTGAAGCTTTCTTT
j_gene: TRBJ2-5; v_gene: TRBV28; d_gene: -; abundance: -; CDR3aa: CASQYPSRTQYF; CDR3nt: TGTGCCAGCCAATACCCTTCCAGGACCCAGTACTTC
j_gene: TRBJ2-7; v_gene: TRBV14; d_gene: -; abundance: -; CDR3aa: CASSQDIDWRGNYEQYF; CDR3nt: TGTGCCAGCAGCCAAGACATAGATTGGCGGGGAAACTACGAGCAGTACTTC
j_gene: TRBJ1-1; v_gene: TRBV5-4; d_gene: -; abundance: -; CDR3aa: CASSLAWGGGTLNTEAFF; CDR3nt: TGTGCCAGCAGCTTGGCCTGGGGTGGGGGAACGTTGAACACTGAAGCTTTCTTT
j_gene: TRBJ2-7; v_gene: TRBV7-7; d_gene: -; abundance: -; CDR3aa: CASSLSEGKGYEQYF; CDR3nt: TGTGCCAGCAGCTTATCCGAGGGAAAGGGGTACGAGCAGTACTTC
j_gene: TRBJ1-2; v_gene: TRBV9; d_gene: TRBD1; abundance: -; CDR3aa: CASSVGTGARGYTF; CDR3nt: TGTGCCAGCAGCGTAGGGACAGGGGCGCGGGGCTACACCTTC
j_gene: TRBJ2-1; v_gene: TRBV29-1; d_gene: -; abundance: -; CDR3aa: CSAPILYSEQFF; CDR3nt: TGCAGCGCCCCTATTCTGTATAGTGAGCAGTTCTTC
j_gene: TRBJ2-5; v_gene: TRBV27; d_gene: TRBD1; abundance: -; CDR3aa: CASRLGQGAGETQYF; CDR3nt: TGTGCCAGCAGACTGGGACAGGGGGCGGGAGAGACCCAGTACTTC
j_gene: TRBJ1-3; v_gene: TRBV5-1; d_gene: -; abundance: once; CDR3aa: CASSPLGEVSGNTIYF; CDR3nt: TGCGCCAGCAGCCCGCTCGGGGAAGTCTCTGGAAACACCATATATTTT
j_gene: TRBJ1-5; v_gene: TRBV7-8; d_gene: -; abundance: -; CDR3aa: CASSPLEGGQPQHF; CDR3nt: TGTGCCAGCAGCCCCCTCGAGGGTGGACAGCCCCAGCATTTT
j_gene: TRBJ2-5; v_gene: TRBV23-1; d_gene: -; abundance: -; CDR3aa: CASSPMETQYF; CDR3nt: TGCGCCAGCAGCCCGATGGAGACCCAGTACTTC
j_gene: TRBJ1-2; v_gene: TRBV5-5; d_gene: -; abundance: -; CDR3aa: CASSLVGYGYTF; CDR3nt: TGTGCCAGCAGCTTGGTTGGGTACGGCTACACCTTC
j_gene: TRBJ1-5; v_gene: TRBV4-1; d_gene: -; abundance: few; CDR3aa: CASSHFTGSYQPQHF; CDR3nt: TGCGCCAGCAGCCACTTTACAGGGTCGTACCAGCCCCAGCATTTT
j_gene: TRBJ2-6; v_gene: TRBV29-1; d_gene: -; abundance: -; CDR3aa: CSVYSGSGANVLTF; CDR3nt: TGCAGCGTGTATTCAGGCTCTGGGGCCAACGTCCTGACTTTC
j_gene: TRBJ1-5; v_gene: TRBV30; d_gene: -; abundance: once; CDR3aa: CAWSIEGAGWNQPQHF; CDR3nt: TGTGCCTGGAGTATAGAAGGGGCAGGGTGGAATCAGCCCCAGCATTTT